This TCR beta chain emerged from a study of molecular identifiers for immune sequencing clone quantification. Input for naive CD8 libraries was about 19,000 to 1,100,000 sorted cells; the RNA fraction used was 10%, 30% or 50%. This clonotype was detected a few times. Previously described methods and listed TCR primers produced bulk TCR libraries. TCRdb reanalysed the PCR reads using MiXCR and keeps one entry per CDR3 protein. The table has approximately 90,000 distinct CDR3 sequences, 20% to 25% seen once. The sequence came from a human donor in good health. Some libraries in this study had Jurkat cell RNA spiked in. Sequenced sample: naive CD8+ T cells from blood, with Jurkat cell RNA spiked in. Subset indicated: FACS-sorted CD8+CD4-CCR7+CD45RA+ naive T cells.

Here the CDR3 reads CASSLAYRGHYEQYF. The CDR3 nucleotides are TGTGCCAGCAGCTTAGCGTACAGGGGGCACTACGAGCAGTACTTC. The chain recombines TRBV5-8 with TRBJ2-7; 9 nucleotides agree with TRBD1. V lost 2 bases, J lost 3 bases, and 6 bases stayed unmatched. Germline V gene sequence: CDR1 SGHTS, CDR2 YDEGEE. The CDR3 is 15 residues long.